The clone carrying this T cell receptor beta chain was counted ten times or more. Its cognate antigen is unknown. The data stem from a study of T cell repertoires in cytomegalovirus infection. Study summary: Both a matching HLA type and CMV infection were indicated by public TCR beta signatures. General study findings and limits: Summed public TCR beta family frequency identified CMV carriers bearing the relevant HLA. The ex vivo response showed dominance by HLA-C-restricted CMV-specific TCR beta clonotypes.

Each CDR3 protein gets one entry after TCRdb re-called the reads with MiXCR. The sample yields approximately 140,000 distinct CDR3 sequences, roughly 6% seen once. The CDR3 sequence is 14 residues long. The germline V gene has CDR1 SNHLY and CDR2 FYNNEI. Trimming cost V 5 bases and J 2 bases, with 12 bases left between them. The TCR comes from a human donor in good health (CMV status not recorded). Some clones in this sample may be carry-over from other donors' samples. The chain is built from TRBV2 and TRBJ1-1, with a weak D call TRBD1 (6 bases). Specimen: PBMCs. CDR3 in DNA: TGTGCCAGCAGTCTTAAGGGGGTCAACACTGAAGCTTTCTTT. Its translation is CASSLKGVNTEAFF.